These 6 T cell receptor beta chains came from one sample sequenced in a study of blood T cell repertoires in COVID-19 (dated by TCRdb to the early 2020s). The library was made by the immunoSEQ multiplex PCR assay. Drawn from immuneACCESS, this table holds only the in-frame rearrangements with V and J called that TCRdb kept. Clones are partly lost; checked studies trace under half to an unresolved V gene and leave the rest unexplained. This sample is represented by about 81,000 clones; about 79% of them were singletons. The ten largest clones take up approximately 4% of the sample. The sequenced material came from peripheral blood. These receptors were taken from a woman in her fifties or sixties with acute or convalescent COVID-19.

CDR3 amino acids: CASSLVGDTGDRGYTF. The CDR3 region has the DNA TGTGCCAGCAGCTTGGTGGGGGATACAGGGGATCGGGGCTACACCTTC. The chain is built from TRBV5-6 and TRBJ1-2; the match to TRBD1 covers 7 bases. The V segment lost 0 bases and the J segment 8 bases; nucleotides outside the gene matches: 13. The CDR3 has 16 amino acids. Per the germline V gene, CDR1 is SGHDT and CDR2 is YYEEEE.

This chain joins TRBV6-5 and TRBJ1-3, with no clear D. From germline, CDR1 is MNHEY and CDR2 SVGAGI. The V end was cut by 7 bases, the J end by 1 base, with 5 bases between. The CDR3 totals 12 residues. The CDR3 is CASTNSGNTIYF. DNA of the CDR3: TGTGCCAGCACCAATTCTGGAAACACCATATATTTT.

The chain employs TRBV6-5 and TRBJ2-5; maybe TRBD1 (6 bases). Per germline, CDR1 MNHEY and CDR2 SVGAGI. The CDR3 loop spans 13 amino acids. V lost 4 bases and J 3 bases, leaving 9 bases between the germline ends. This CDR3 reads CASSSPGEETQYF. The CDR3 coding sequence is TGTGCCAGCAGTTCCCCAGGGGAAGAGACCCAGTACTTC.

The chain employs TRBV7-8 and TRBJ1-6; D possibly corresponds to TRBD1 (5 bases). CDR1 is SGHVS and CDR2 is FQNEAQ in the germline V gene. This CDR3 region has 16 residues. Deletions cut 0 bases from V and 7 bases from J, with 13 bases between. CDR3 region: CASSLARVTVNSPLHF. The CDR3, as DNA: TGTGCCAGCAGCTTAGCTCGAGTGACAGTGAATTCACCCCTCCACTTT.

The chain is built from TRBV7-9 and TRBJ2-5, with D tentatively TRBD2 (6 bases). Trimming removed 2 bases from V and 5 bases from J, with 18 bases in between. CDR3 size: 16 residues. Germline lookup yields CDR1 SEHNR and CDR2 FQNEAQ (reference sequence). The CDR3 region has the DNA TGTGCCAGCAGCTTATCGGCTAGCGTTAGGCGGGAGACCCAGTACTTC. Its protein is CASSLSASVRRETQYF. Together with reference TRBV7-9 and TRBJ2-5, the CDR3 gives the full variable domain: DTGVSQNPRHKITKRGQNVTFRCDPISEHNRLYWYRQTLGQGPEFLTYFQNEAQLEKSRLLSDRFSAERPKGSFSTLEIQRTEQGDSAMYLCASSLSASVRRETQYFGPGTRLLVL.

The chain joins TRBV30 to TRBJ1-1; D is perhaps TRBD1 (5 bases). The germline CDR1 and CDR2 sequences are GTSNPN and SVGIG (reference sequence). V gave up 0 bases and J gave up 2 bases, with 10 bases separating them. The CDR3 length is 14 residues. The CDR3 coding sequence is TGTGCCTGGAGTGTGTGGGGGGTTAACACTGAAGCTTTCTTT. Translation gives CAWSVWGVNTEAFF.